This TCR beta chain is from a study of cytomegalovirus exposure and HLA in healthy donors. Findings of the study overall: Compared with the approximately 700-donor mean, an Asian-associated ancestry cluster reportedly had fewer N-insertions, according to a later analysis. There were 150 to 200 TCR beta chains listed as cytomegalovirus-associated. Among the CMV-associated chains, a few were confirmed in vitro as specific for CMV antigens.

Turning to this clone: Antigen specificity is unknown.

The CDR3 length is 16 residues. Trimming took 3 bases from V and 3 from J, leaving 15 bases between them. Germline CDR1 reads SGDLS; CDR2 reads YYNGEE. It was with 60 Vbeta and 13 Jbeta primers that the PCR ran. This table comes from immunoSEQ multiplex PCR, and its TCRdb copy is limited to in-frame clones, with some not included. The table includes 70,000 to 100,000 clones, about 66% detected once. This TCR was sampled from a woman aged 45 to 65 in good health and CMV-seropositive. The chain carries TRBV9 and TRBJ2-2, with TRBD2 as a possible D gene (6 bases). The sequenced sample was PBMCs. The CDR3 sequence: CASSDGTPRDTGELFF. In nucleotides, the CDR3 is TGTGCCAGCAGCGACGGGACTCCTCGGGACACCGGGGAGCTGTTTTTT.